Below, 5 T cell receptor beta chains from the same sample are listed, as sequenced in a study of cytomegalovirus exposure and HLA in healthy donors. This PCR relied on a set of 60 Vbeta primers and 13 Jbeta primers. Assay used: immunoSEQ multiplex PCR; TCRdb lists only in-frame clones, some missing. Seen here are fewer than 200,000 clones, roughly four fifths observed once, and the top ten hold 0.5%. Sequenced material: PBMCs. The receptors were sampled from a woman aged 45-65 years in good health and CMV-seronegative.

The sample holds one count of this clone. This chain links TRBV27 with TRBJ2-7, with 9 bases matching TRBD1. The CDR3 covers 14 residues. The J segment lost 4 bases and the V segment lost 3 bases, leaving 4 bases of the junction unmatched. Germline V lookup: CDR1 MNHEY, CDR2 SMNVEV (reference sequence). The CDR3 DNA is TGTGCCAGCAGTTTTGCGACAGGGGGGTACGAGCAGTACTTC. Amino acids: CASSFATGGYEQYF.

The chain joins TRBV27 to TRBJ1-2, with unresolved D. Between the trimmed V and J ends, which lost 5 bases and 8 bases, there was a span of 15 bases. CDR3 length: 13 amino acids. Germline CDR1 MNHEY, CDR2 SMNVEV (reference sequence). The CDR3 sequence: CASSGRGMDGYTF. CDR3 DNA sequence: TGTGCCAGCAGTGGCCGAGGGATGGACGGCTACACCTTC.

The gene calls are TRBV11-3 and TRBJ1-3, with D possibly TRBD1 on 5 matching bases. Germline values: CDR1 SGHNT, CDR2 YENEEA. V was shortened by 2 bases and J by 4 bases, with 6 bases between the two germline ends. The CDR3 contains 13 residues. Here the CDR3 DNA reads TGTGCCAGCAGCTTATCAGGGGGAAACACCATATATTTT. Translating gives CASSLSGGNTIYF.

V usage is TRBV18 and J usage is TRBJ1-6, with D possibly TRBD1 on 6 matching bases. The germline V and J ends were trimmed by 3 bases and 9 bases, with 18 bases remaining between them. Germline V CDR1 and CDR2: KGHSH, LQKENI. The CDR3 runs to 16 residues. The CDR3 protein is CASSPTDRLVGSPLHF. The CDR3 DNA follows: TGTGCCAGCTCACCCACCGACAGGCTGGTAGGTTCACCCCTCCACTTT.

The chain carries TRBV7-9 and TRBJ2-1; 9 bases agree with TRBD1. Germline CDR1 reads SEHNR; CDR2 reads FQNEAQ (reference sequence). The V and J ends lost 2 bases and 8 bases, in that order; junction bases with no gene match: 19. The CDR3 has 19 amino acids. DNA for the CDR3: TGTGCCAGCAGCTTAAGTTTAAGGGACAGGGTAATGGATATCGATGAGCAGTTCTTC. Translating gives CASSLSLRDRVMDIDEQFF.